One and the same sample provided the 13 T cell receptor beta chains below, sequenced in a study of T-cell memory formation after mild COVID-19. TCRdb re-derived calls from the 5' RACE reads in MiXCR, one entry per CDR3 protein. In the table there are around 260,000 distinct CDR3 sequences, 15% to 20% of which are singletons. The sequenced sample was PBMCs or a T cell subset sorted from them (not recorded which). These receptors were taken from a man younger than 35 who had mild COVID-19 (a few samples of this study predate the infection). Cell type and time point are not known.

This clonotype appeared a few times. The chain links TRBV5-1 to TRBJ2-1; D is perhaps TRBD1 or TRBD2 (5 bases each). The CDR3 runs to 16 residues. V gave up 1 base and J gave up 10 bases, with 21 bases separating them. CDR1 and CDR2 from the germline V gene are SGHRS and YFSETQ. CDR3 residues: CASSLFGATPPREQFF. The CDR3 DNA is TGCGCCAGCAGCTTGTTCGGGGCGACCCCTCCTAGGGAGCAGTTCTTC.

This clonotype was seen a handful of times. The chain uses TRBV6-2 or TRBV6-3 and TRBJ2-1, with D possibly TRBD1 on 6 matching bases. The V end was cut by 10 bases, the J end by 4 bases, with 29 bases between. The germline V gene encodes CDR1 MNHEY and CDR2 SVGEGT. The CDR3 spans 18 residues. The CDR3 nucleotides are TGTGCCACCGGTCCTCGGGACATCCGATCCCTCGAGTACAATGAGCAGTTCTTC. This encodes CATGPRDIRSLEYNEQFF.

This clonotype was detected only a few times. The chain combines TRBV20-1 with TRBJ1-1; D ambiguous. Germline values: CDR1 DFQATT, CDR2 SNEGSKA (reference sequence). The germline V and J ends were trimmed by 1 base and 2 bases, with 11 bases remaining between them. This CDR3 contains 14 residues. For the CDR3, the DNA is TGCAGTGCTAGAGCCGGCGCGGGCAACACTGAAGCTTTCTTT. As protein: CSARAGAGNTEAFF.

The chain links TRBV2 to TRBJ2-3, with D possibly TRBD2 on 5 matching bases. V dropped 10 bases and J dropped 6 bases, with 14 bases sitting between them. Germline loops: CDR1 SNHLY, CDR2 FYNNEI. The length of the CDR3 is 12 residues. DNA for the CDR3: TGTGCCACCAGAGGCGGGTGGGATACGCAGTATTTT. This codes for CATRGGWDTQYF.

This CDR3 reads CASKTGTTTYNEQFF. The CDR3 coding sequence is TGTGCCAGTAAAACCGGGACTACTACCTACAATGAGCAGTTCTTC. The V call is TRBV5-6, the J call TRBJ2-1; the match to TRBD2 covers 7 bases. Germline-derived CDR1 and CDR2 are SGHDT and YYEEEE. This CDR3 is 15 amino acids long. Trimming cost V 8 bases and J 2 bases; bases outside gene matches: 10.

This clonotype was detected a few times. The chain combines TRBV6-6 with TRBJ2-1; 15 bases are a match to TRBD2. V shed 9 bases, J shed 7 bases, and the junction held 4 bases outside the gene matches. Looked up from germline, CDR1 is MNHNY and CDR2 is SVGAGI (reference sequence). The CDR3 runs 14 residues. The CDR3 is CASRTSGGGNEQFF. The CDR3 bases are TGTGCCAGTCGGACTAGCGGGGGGGGAAATGAGCAGTTCTTC.

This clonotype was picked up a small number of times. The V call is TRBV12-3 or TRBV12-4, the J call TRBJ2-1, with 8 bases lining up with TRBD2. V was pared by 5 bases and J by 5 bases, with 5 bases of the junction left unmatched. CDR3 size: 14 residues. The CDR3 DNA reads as TGTGCCAGCAGTATCGGGGGGGGCCACAATGAGCAGTTCTTC. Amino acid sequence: CASSIGGGHNEQFF.

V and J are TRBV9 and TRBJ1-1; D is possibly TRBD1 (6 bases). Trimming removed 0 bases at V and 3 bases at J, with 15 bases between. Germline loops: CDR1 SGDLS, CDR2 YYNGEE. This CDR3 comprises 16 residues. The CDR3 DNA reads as TGTGCCAGCAGCGTAGCTACGCGGGGGGCCGACACTGAAGCTTTCTTT. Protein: CASSVATRGADTEAFF.

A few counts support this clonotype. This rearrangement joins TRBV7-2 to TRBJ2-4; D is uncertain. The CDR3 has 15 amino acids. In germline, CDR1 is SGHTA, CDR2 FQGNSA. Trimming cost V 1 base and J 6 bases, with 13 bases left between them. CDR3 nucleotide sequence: TGTGCCAGCAGCTTAGATCGGCCAGTCCCAAACATTCAGTACTTC. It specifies CASSLDRPVPNIQYF.

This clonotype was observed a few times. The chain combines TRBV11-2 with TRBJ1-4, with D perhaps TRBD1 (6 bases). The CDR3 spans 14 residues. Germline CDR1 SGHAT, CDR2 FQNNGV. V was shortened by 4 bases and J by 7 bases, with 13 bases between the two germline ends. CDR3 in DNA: TGTGCCAGCAGCTACCGAGGGGGGATTGAAAAACTGTTTTTT. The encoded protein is CASSYRGGIEKLFF.

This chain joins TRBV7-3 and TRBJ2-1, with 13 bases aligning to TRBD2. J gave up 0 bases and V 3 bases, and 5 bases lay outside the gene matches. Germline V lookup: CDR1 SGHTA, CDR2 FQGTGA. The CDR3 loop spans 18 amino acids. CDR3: CASSLGTSGASSYNEQFF. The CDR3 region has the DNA TGTGCCAGCAGCTTGGGGACTAGCGGGGCTAGCTCCTACAATGAGCAGTTCTTC.

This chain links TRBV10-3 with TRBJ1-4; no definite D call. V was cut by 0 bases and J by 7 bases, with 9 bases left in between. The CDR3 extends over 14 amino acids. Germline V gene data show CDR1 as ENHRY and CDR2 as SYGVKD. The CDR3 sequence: CAISESVVREKLFF. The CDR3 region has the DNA TGTGCCATCAGTGAGTCGGTGGTACGTGAAAAACTGTTTTTT.

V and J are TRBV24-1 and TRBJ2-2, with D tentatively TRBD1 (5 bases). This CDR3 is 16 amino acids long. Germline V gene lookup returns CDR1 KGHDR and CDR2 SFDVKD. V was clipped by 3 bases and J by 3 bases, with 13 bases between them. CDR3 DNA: TGTGCCACCAGTGATATCCGGCAGGGTGACACCGGGGAGCTGTTTTTT. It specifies CATSDIRQGDTGELFF.